Presented here are 29 T cell receptor beta chains from one specimen sequenced in a study of breast tumors, draining lymph nodes, adjacent tissues. Each CDR3 protein gets one entry after TCRdb re-called the multiplex PCR reads with MiXCR. Of over 250,000 distinct CDR3 sequences in the sample, around 30% were seen once. The lymph nodes were axillary draining lymph nodes from breast cancer patients. The specimen was axillary lymph node tissue. These receptors all come from a female donor with breast cancer. Some clones in this sample may be carry-over from other donors' samples.

The chain carries TRBV5-5 and TRBJ1-2; D is possibly TRBD1 (5 bases). This CDR3 is 14 amino acids long. Germline loops: CDR1 SGHKS, CDR2 YYEKEE (reference sequence). V lost 0 bases and J 7 bases, leaving 13 bases between the germline ends. CDR3 loop: CASSLGGARAGYTF. CDR3 DNA: TGTGCCAGCAGCTTGGGAGGGGCCCGAGCTGGCTACACCTTC.

This chain uses TRBV7-9 with TRBJ2-7; 11 nucleotides match TRBD2. The CDR3 extends over 15 amino acids. Germline CDR1 SEHNR, CDR2 FQNEAQ (reference sequence). V trimming: 5 bases; J trimming: 6 bases; junction bases outside the gene matches: 9. The DNA of the CDR3 is TGTGCCAGCAGCCCACTACTAGCGGGAGAAGGCGAGCAGTACTTC. This sequence encodes CASSPLLAGEGEQYF.

Comments on this clonotype: This may come from a read error, since a much larger clone is one base off. The chain carries TRBV7-8 and TRBJ2-2, with D possibly being TRBD2 (6 bases). Germline CDR1 reads SGHVS; CDR2 reads FQNEAQ. This CDR3 has 16 amino acids. The CDR3 is CASSLDWAANTGGLFF. The CDR3 nucleotides are TGTGCCAGCAGCTTAGATTGGGCAGCGAACACCGGGGGGCTGTTTTTT.

Ten or more counts support this clonotype. The chain recombines TRBV15 with TRBJ2-7; D might be TRBD1 (5 bases). The germline V gene encodes CDR1 LNHNV and CDR2 YYDKDF (reference sequence). V lost 4 bases and J lost 10, with 17 bases in between. This CDR3 is 13 amino acids long. In DNA form, the CDR3 reads TGTGCCACCAGCACAGGGTTGGTTGCGGAACAGTACTTC. Translating gives CATSTGLVAEQYF.

Points on this clonotype: Given a much more abundant clone one base away, this may be a read error. The rearrangement links TRBV7-2 to TRBJ2-1; no clear D gene. This CDR3 is 17 amino acids long. Germline V gene lookup returns CDR1 SGHTA and CDR2 FQGNSA. Trimming left V 2 bases short and J 8 bases short, with 22 bases between. This CDR3 reads CASSLRLSTGGLDEQFF. CDR3 nucleotides: TGTGCCAGCAGCTTAAGGTTGTCCACTGGCGGTCTTGATGAGCAGTTCTTC.

On this clonotype: A much larger clone differs from this one at a single base, so this may be a read error. The CDR3 ends on some other residue instead of the conserved phenylalanine or tryptophan, so this is likely a read error. The gene calls are TRBV4-3 and TRBJ2-7, with 11 bases identical to TRBD2. With V trimmed by 2 bases and J by 1 base, 4 bases remained unmatched. The germline V gene has CDR1 LGHNA and CDR2 YSLEER. CDR3 size: 16 residues. The CDR3 DNA reads TGCGCCAGCAGCCAAATCCTAGCGGGAGGTTCCTACGAGCAGTACCTC. Amino acid sequence: CASSQILAGGSYEQYL.

This clonotype was observed a handful of times. The V and J genes are TRBV10-3 and TRBJ1-1; a weak D match, TRBD1 (6 bases). The CDR3 runs to 18 residues. V lost 2 bases and J 0 bases, leaving 19 bases between the germline ends. Germline assignment: CDR1 ENHRY and CDR2 SYGVKD. The CDR3 bases are TGTGCCATCAGTGAGGGGGGGGGGGGGGGCTCTATGAACACTGAAGCTTTCTTT. Translating gives CAISEGGGGGSMNTEAFF.

This clonotype was detected many times. The V and J genes are TRBV12-3 or TRBV12-4 and TRBJ1-2, with D perhaps matching TRBD1 (5 bases). Between the trimmed V and J ends, which lost 6 bases and 0 bases, there was a span of 11 bases. The CDR3 length is 14 residues. CDR3 sequence reads: CASSPPGPNYGYTF. The CDR3 nucleotides are TGTGCCAGCAGCCCCCCGGGGCCTAACTATGGCTACACCTTC.

The chain links TRBV3-1 to TRBJ1-3, with D unresolved. Germline V gene data show CDR1 as LGHDT and CDR2 as YNNKEL (reference sequence). There are 15 residues in the CDR3. V shed 0 bases and J shed 0 bases, with 6 bases lying between them. The CDR3 region is CASSQDKGSGNTIYF. The CDR3 DNA sequence: TGTGCCAGCAGCCAAGATAAAGGCTCTGGAAACACCATATATTTT.

Notes on this clonotype: The junction shows a germline mismatch at one end, possibly a read error. As DNA, the CDR3 is TGCGCCAACGGACGCAGCGAAAGCTCCTACAATGGGCAGTTCTTC. Amino acids: CANGRSESSYNGQFF. This chain joins TRBV10-1 and TRBJ2-1; D is unresolved. Germline lookup yields CDR1 WNHNN and CDR2 SYGVQD (reference sequence). The CDR3 consists of 15 residues.

This clonotype showed up many times. The chain uses TRBV7-2 and TRBJ2-7; 12 nucleotides line up with TRBD2. This CDR3 is 15 amino acids long. V dropped 2 bases and J dropped 7; count of bases not matched to a gene: 6. The V gene's germline CDR1 is SGHTA and CDR2 FQGNSA. This chain's CDR3 is CASSLYTSGRQEQYF. The CDR3 DNA reads as TGTGCCAGCAGCTTATACACTAGCGGGAGGCAAGAGCAGTACTTC.

Many counts were recorded for this clonotype. This sequence joins TRBV11-2 and TRBJ1-2; D gene uncertain. The CDR3 totals 12 residues. From germline, CDR1 is SGHAT and CDR2 FQNNGV. The V end was cut by 7 bases, the J end by 5 bases, with 11 bases between. The CDR3 sequence is CASNLAGYGYTF. CDR3 DNA sequence: TGTGCCAGCAACCTTGCTGGGTATGGCTACACCTTC.

As for this clonotype: A junction end diverges from the germline sequence, so it may reflect a read error. The chain uses TRBV6-2 or TRBV6-3 and TRBJ2-3; 9 nucleotides agree with TRBD2. The germline V gene encodes CDR1 MNHEY and CDR2 SVGEGT. There are 15 residues in the CDR3. The CDR3 nucleotides read TGTGACAGCTGTAAGACTAGCGGCCTCACAGATACGCAGTATTTT. Translation gives CDSCKTSGLTDTQYF.

This clonotype has a count of ten or more. This sequence joins TRBV7-3 and TRBJ2-2; 10 bases map to TRBD1. The CDR3 consists of 16 residues. The V and J ends lost 1 base and 4 bases, in that order; junction bases with no gene match: 3. Germline-derived CDR1 and CDR2 are SGHTA and FQGTGA. The CDR3 region is CASSLRGTGVTGELFF. The CDR3, as DNA: TGTGCCAGCAGCTTAAGAGGGACAGGGGTCACCGGGGAGCTGTTTTTT.

The table lists this clonotype with many counts. The chain couples TRBV20-1 to TRBJ1-4, with D perhaps matching TRBD1 (5 bases). There are 14 residues in the CDR3. V dropped 5 bases and J dropped 7 bases, with 17 bases sitting between them. CDR1 and CDR2 from the germline V gene are DFQATT and SNEGSKA (reference sequence). CDR3 bases: TGCAGTGCTTTTGAGCCGCAGGGAGGTGAAAAACTGTTTTTT. Encoded protein: CSAFEPQGGEKLFF.

Remarks on this clonotype: Its ends do not fully match the called genes, so a read error is possible. The genes are TRBV6-5 and TRBJ2-3; D unclear. The V gene's germline CDR1 is MNHEY and CDR2 SVGAGI. This CDR3 is 14 amino acids long. The DNA for the CDR3 is TGTGCCAGCAGTCACTCTTCTTACACAGATACGCAGTATTTT. As protein: CASSHSSYTDTQYF.

This clonotype occurred many times. The rearrangement uses TRBV7-6 and TRBJ1-3; D is unresolved. With 1 base removed from V and 0 bases from J, the gap between germline ends came to 10 bases. CDR3 size: 16 residues. Germline V gene lookup returns CDR1 SGHVS and CDR2 FNYEAQ. CDR3: CASSLGVDGSGNTIYF. Here the CDR3 DNA reads TGTGCCAGCAGCTTAGGGGTTGACGGCTCTGGAAACACCATATATTTT.

The chain joins TRBV6-1 to TRBJ1-5; no reliable D call. V was pared by 8 bases and J by 2 bases, with 10 bases between. CDR3 length: 13 residues. CDR1 and CDR2 from the germline V gene are MNHNS and SASEGT. CDR3 region: CASVWYGNQPQHF. CDR3 coding DNA: TGTGCCAGCGTCTGGTACGGCAATCAGCCCCAGCATTTT.

There are many counts of this clonotype. The V and J genes are TRBV6-6 and TRBJ1-5, with D possibly being TRBD1 (6 bases). V was cut by 7 bases and J by 2 bases, with 12 bases left in between. The CDR3 length is 14 residues. CDR1 and CDR2 from the germline V gene are MNHNY and SVGAGI (reference sequence). The CDR3 sequence is CASNRERGNQPQHF. CDR3 nucleotides: TGTGCCAGCAACAGGGAAAGGGGCAATCAGCCCCAGCATTTT.

At least ten counts were recorded for this clonotype. This sequence joins TRBV7-3 and TRBJ2-1; 7 bases map to TRBD2. The CDR3 extends over 15 amino acids. Trimming at V came to 5 bases and at J to 4 bases, leaving 8 bases not matched to a gene. Germline V CDR1 and CDR2: SGHTA, FQGTGA. The CDR3 DNA is TGTGCCAGCAGCGTATCTAGCGGAGGGTACAATGAGCAGTTCTTC. This sequence encodes CASSVSSGGYNEQFF.

The chain has TRBV7-2 and TRBJ1-2, with 7 bases matching TRBD1. The CDR3 runs to 12 residues. Germline V gene lookup returns CDR1 SGHTA and CDR2 FQGNSA. V lost 5 bases to trimming and J lost 8 bases; unmatched junction nucleotides: 5. The CDR3 reads CASSTQGFGYTF. The CDR3 DNA reads TGTGCCAGCAGCACACAGGGGTTCGGCTACACCTTC.

The CDR3 reads CASSQEQGANVLTF. For the CDR3, the DNA is TGTGCCAGCAGCCAAGAACAGGGGGCCAACGTCCTGACTTTC. The genes are TRBV7-9 and TRBJ2-6, with D unresolved. Germline loops: CDR1 SEHNR, CDR2 FQNEAQ (reference sequence). V lost 5 bases, J lost 4 bases, and 9 bases lay in between. The CDR3 runs 14 residues.

This clonotype was seen many times. One junction end disagrees with the germline gene, perhaps due to a read error. The chain recombines TRBV7-7 with TRBJ1-2, with 9 positions matching TRBD1. Germline V gene data show CDR1 as SSHAT and CDR2 as FNYEAQ (reference sequence). CDR3 length equals 15 residues. CDR3 in amino acids: CASSAGQGRDYGYTF. In DNA, the CDR3 is TGTGCTAGCAGCGCTGGACAGGGGAGGGACTATGGCTACACCTTC.

This clonotype has ten or more counts. The CDR3 DNA reads TGCAGTGCTAGTCATGGACAGTCTGGAAACACCATATATTTT. Protein sequence: CSASHGQSGNTIYF. V is TRBV20-1 and J is TRBJ1-3; possible D gene TRBD1, 6 bases. Looked up from germline, CDR1 is DFQATT and CDR2 is SNEGSKA (reference sequence). This CDR3 has 14 amino acids. Between the trimmed V and J ends, which lost 3 bases and 1 base, there was a span of 10 bases.

This clonotype turned up a few times. The chain recombines TRBV27 with TRBJ1-2, with 9 nucleotides matching TRBD1. V gave up 7 bases and J gave up 8 bases; unmatched junction bases: 14. The germline CDR1 and CDR2 sequences are MNHEY and SMNVEV (reference sequence). The CDR3 spans 15 residues. The CDR3 loop reads CASTNAAQGATGYTF. For the CDR3, the DNA is TGTGCCAGCACCAACGCCGCACAGGGGGCAACGGGCTACACCTTC.

V gene TRBV29-1 combines with J gene TRBJ2-2, with a possible D match to TRBD2 (5 bases). V shed 7 bases and J shed 0 bases, with 24 bases lying between them. This CDR3 comprises 18 residues. Germline V gene sequence: CDR1 SQVTM, CDR2 ANQGSEA. CDR3 protein: CSASSKDGISSNTGELFF. Written as DNA, the CDR3 is TGCAGCGCCAGCAGCAAGGACGGGATTTCATCGAACACCGGGGAGCTGTTTTTT.

This clonotype was recorded many times. The chain is built from TRBV11-1 and TRBJ2-2; 7 bases are shared with TRBD1. This CDR3 spans 15 amino acids. Trimming cost V 5 bases and J 5 bases; bases outside gene matches: 8. The germline CDR1 and CDR2 sequences are SGHAT and FQDESV (reference sequence). The CDR3 bases are TGTGCCAGCAGCCCACACAGGGGAGAAACCGGGGAGCTGTTTTTT. This gives the protein CASSPHRGETGELFF.

A remark on this clonotype: A much larger clonotype is one base distant, so this may be a read error. It is likely a read error, because the conserved phenylalanine at the end of the CDR3 is missing. The chain has TRBV9 and TRBJ2-5; 8 bases align to TRBD1. The CDR3 runs to 15 residues. CDR1 SGDLS and CDR2 YYNGEE come from the germline V gene. V lost 4 bases and J lost 4; bases outside the gene matches: 9. This CDR3 reads CASSQGTGLGETQYS. CDR3 coding DNA: TGTGCCAGCAGCCAGGGGACAGGCCTGGGAGAGACCCAGTACTCC.

This clonotype was counted ten times or more. The V call is TRBV15, the J call TRBJ2-3; tentatively, D is TRBD2 (5 bases). The CDR3 extends over 15 amino acids. From germline, CDR1 is LNHNV and CDR2 YYDKDF (reference sequence). V was trimmed by 1 base and J by 3 bases, leaving 11 bases between them. DNA for the CDR3: TGTGCCACCAGCAGAGCATTCCGGGGAACAGATACGCAGTATTTT. Its protein product is CATSRAFRGTDTQYF.